Sample share makes the clone carrying this T cell receptor (beta chain) medium-sized (0.01 to 0.1%). Its antigen is not known. The data derive from a study of T cell repertoires in aging, cancer and after chemotherapy. Whole-study context: Clear clonal overlap appeared across healthy donor samples taken over several months to years.

TRB rearrangements spanning V, D and J were amplified using mixed TRB-A/B primers. TCRdb reprocessed the multiplex PCR reads with MiXCR, giving one entry per CDR3 protein. The table lists 2,000 or so distinct CDR3 sequences, around 28% of them singletons. The study, taken as a whole, reports: Loss of evenness, beyond lost richness, contributed to age-related TCR diversity decline in cancer patients. Age-matched healthy donors had significantly more diverse, less clonal blood TCR repertoires than untreated cancer patients.

Amplification of TCR beta used genomic DNA extracted from peripheral blood. This TCR was sampled from a human donor in good health. The sequencing input was blood.

The CDR3 DNA follows: TGTGCCAGCAGTTACCCTAGCGATAGCTCCTACGAGCAGTACTTC. Amino acids: CASSYPSDSSYEQYF. The chain carries TRBV6-6 and TRBJ2-7; the D gene is possibly TRBD2 (6 bases). Germline CDR1 and CDR2: MNHNY and SVGAGI (reference sequence). V was trimmed by 2 bases and J by 0 bases, leaving 11 bases between them. This CDR3 comprises 15 residues.